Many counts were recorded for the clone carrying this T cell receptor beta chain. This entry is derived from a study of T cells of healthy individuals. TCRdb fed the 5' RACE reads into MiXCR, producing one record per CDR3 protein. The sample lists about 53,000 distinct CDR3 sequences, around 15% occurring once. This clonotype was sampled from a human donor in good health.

The CDR3 sequence: CASSLSTGTSGGRTDTQYF. CDR3 bases: TGCGCCAGCAGCCTCTCAACCGGGACTAGCGGGGGACGCACAGATACGCAGTATTTT. The rearrangement uses TRBV4-1 and TRBJ2-3, with 14 bases lining up with TRBD2. CDR3 size: 19 residues. Germline loops: CDR1 MGHRA, CDR2 YSYEKL. V was pared by 4 bases and J by 1 base, with 10 bases of the junction left unmatched.